Listed below are T cell receptor beta chains from one sample, sequenced in a study of CD8 T cells in Susac syndrome. In TCRdb, the immunoSEQ multiplex PCR reads were re-called with MiXCR into one record per CDR3 protein. Here the sample spans 150,000 to 200,000 distinct CDR3 sequences, about 96% being singletons. Material: CD4+ T cells from PBMCs. These receptors were obtained from a human donor with Susac syndrome. Both conserved end residues are part of each CDR3. D genes are given only for firm matches.

TRBV3-1	TRBD1	TRBJ2-5	CASSYRITGDIQETQYF	TGTGCCAGCAGCTATAGGATCACAGGGGACATACAAGAGACCCAGTACTTC
TRBV12-3/TRBV12-4	NA	TRBJ1-1	CASTNGLNTEAFF	TGTGCCAGCACGAATGGCTTGAACACTGAAGCTTTCTTT
TRBV2	TRBD2	TRBJ2-1	CASRQGTSGSSYNEQFF	TGTGCCAGCAGGCAGGGGACTAGCGGGAGCTCCTACAATGAGCAGTTCTTC
TRBV20-1	NA	TRBJ2-7	CSARFLGTESSYEQYF	TGCAGTGCTAGATTCTTGGGGACGGAGAGCTCCTACGAGCAGTACTTC
TRBV2	NA	TRBJ1-1	CASSDRRGVTEAFF	TGTGCCAGCAGTGATCGAAGGGGCGTCACTGAAGCTTTCTTT
TRBV20-1	NA	TRBJ1-6	CSARVQLVDSPLHF	TGCAGTGCTAGAGTACAGCTCGTTGATTCACCCCTCCACTTT
TRBV6-2/TRBV6-3	NA	TRBJ2-1	CATHGGLLNEQFF	TGTGCCACCCACGGGGGGCTTCTAAATGAGCAGTTCTTC
TRBV24-1	TRBD1	TRBJ2-5	CATSDRRDRPGETQYF	TGTGCCACCAGTGACCGCCGGGACAGGCCAGGGGAGACCCAGTACTTC
TRBV20-1	TRBD2	TRBJ2-5	CSAILAGEETQYF	TGCAGTGCCATACTAGCGGGGGAAGAGACCCAGTACTTC
TRBV14	TRBD2	TRBJ2-1	CASSQQLAGKNEQFF	TGTGCCAGCAGCCAACAACTAGCGGGGAAAAATGAGCAGTTCTTC
TRBV5-4	TRBD1	TRBJ2-2	CASRRDRGLTGELFF	TGTGCCAGCAGGCGAGACAGGGGGCTGACCGGGGAGCTGTTTTTT
TRBV29-1	TRBD1	TRBJ1-3	CSARWTGGNTIYF	TGCAGCGCGCGATGGACAGGTGGAAACACCATATATTTT
TRBV7-9	NA	TRBJ2-1	CATIEQGTDEQFF	TGTGCCACCATCGAACAAGGGACCGATGAGCAGTTCTTC
TRBV6-5	TRBD2	TRBJ2-3	CASSYSVASGGSTDTQYF	TGTGCCAGCAGTTACTCAGTGGCTAGCGGAGGGAGCACAGATACGCAGTATTTT
TRBV4-3	NA	TRBJ2-1	CASSQVDNEQFF	TGCGCCAGCAGCCAAGTTGACAATGAGCAGTTCTTC
TRBV6-2/TRBV6-3	TRBD1	TRBJ1-5	CASSYGQGHQPQHF	TGTGCCAGCAGTTACGGACAGGGCCATCAGCCCCAGCATTTT
TRBV6-6	NA	TRBJ1-1	CATRRGETEAFF	TGTGCCACCAGGAGGGGGGAGACTGAAGCTTTCTTT
TRBV30	TRBD2	TRBJ2-2	CAWGSSGRGKLTGELFF	TGTGCCTGGGGATCTAGCGGGAGGGGAAAATTGACCGGGGAGCTGTTTTTT